The rows below give T cell receptor beta chains drawn from one sample of a study of patients and donors after allogeneic stem cell transplantation. TCRdb independently ran MiXCR on the RT-PCR reads; one entry per CDR3 protein. The table has under 200,000 distinct CDR3 sequences, about 32% seen once. The sequenced material came from blood, either unsorted or a sorted T cell fraction (not recorded which). All receptors derive from a human donor who was either an allogeneic HSCT recipient or a stem cell or donor lymphocyte infusion donor (not recorded which). It is not recorded whose cells these are; they may come from a transplant donor. The CDR3 runs from the conserved cysteine through the conserved F or W. D genes are given only for firm matches. Clone size appears in some rows only: once, few, many, or a class for an expanded clone.

>NA|TRBJ1-4|NA|TRBV11-2
TGTGCCAGCAGCTTATTCCAGCCCAGCACTAATGAAAAACTGTTTTTT
CASSLFQPSTNEKLFF
>TRBD2|TRBJ2-1|few|TRBV20-1
TGCAGTGCTCCAGAAGCGACTAGCGGGAGATACAATGAGCAGTTCTTC
CSAPEATSGRYNEQFF
>NA|TRBJ1-5|few|TRBV6-2/TRBV6-3
TGTGCCAGCAGTTACTCTTGGGGAGCTCAGCCCCAGCATTTT
CASSYSWGAQPQHF
>TRBD2|TRBJ2-2|NA|TRBV7-6
TGTGCCAGCAGCCTAATGACTAGCGGGAGAGACACCGGGGAGCTGTTTTTT
CASSLMTSGRDTGELFF
>TRBD1|TRBJ1-5|medium-sized|TRBV7-9
TGTGCCAGCAGCTTAGTCCCGACAGGGGATAATCAGCCCCAGCATTTT
CASSLVPTGDNQPQHF
>TRBD1|TRBJ2-3|few|TRBV29-1
TGCAGCGTCGCTGGCGGACAGGGGCCGACAGATACGCAGTATTTT
CSVAGGQGPTDTQYF
>TRBD1|TRBJ1-4|NA|TRBV7-9
TGTGCCAGCAGCCAACAGGGGATTAATGAAAAACTGTTTTTT
CASSQQGINEKLFF
>TRBD1|TRBJ1-2|few|TRBV5-1
TGCGCCAGCAGCGGAGGACAGGCTTACTATGGCTACACCTTC
CASSGGQAYYGYTF
>TRBD1|TRBJ1-6|few|TRBV4-1
TGCGCCAGCAGCCAAGAAGTAGTTGGACAGGGAGAATCACCCCTCCACTTT
CASSQEVVGQGESPLHF
>NA|TRBJ2-5|few|TRBV9
TGTGCCAGCAGCTTCAGGTACCAAGAGACCCAGTACTTC
CASSFRYQETQYF